These 7 T cell receptor beta chains originate from one sample sequenced in a study of cytomegalovirus exposure and HLA in healthy donors. PCR primers comprised 60 Vbeta and 13 Jbeta primers. Measured with immunoSEQ multiplex PCR; TCRdb has only the in-frame clones, and not every one. The table has some 100,000 clones, 65% to 80% seen once. Source material: PBMCs. The receptors originated from a man aged 35 to 55 in good health and CMV-seropositive.

The rearrangement links TRBV7-2 to TRBJ1-6; unclear D gene. From germline, CDR1 is SGHTA and CDR2 FQGNSA. The CDR3 runs to 13 residues. V shed 5 bases and J shed 8 bases, with 10 bases lying between them. The CDR3 DNA is TGTGCCAGCAGCCCCCTCCCTTATTCACCCCTCCACTTT. It encodes CASSPLPYSPLHF.

A few counts support this clone. The gene calls are TRBV19 and TRBJ2-1; TRBD1 agrees at 9 bases. Germline V gene lookup returns CDR1 LNHDA and CDR2 SQIVND (reference sequence). The CDR3 runs 16 residues. With 3 bases clipped from V and 8 bases from J, the junction kept 11 bases outside the gene matches. The CDR3: CASSISLGQGIHEQFF. The CDR3 DNA reads TGTGCCAGTAGTATCAGCCTGGGACAGGGTATCCATGAGCAGTTCTTC.

The chain is built from TRBV15 and TRBJ1-3; tentative D call: TRBD1 (5 bases). Trimming took off 3 bases at V and 8 bases at J, with 20 bases between the two ends. From germline, CDR1 is LNHNV and CDR2 YYDKDF (reference sequence). The CDR3 has 16 residues. CDR3 DNA: TGTGCCACCAGCAGCACGAAGAAGGGGCTCGTAGACACCATATATTTT. It yields the protein CATSSTKKGLVDTIYF.

Comment on this clone: At one boundary the junction diverges from the germline segment, which might be a read error. This chain links TRBV7-7 with TRBJ2-2; a weak D match, TRBD1 (6 bases). Germline CDR1 and CDR2: SSHAT and FNYEAQ (reference sequence). CDR3 length equals 16 residues. CDR3 residues: CASSLAPGEGTGELFF. The CDR3 region has the DNA TGTGCTAGCAGCTTAGCCCCAGGGGAAGGCACCGGGGAGCTGTTTTTT.

Comments on this clone: This could be a read error, since a much larger clone is one nucleotide away. The chain carries TRBV7-2 and TRBJ2-3; 8 nucleotides agree with TRBD2. V shed 6 bases and J 1 base; nucleotides not matched to a gene: 0. The CDR3 loop spans 13 amino acids. The germline gives CDR1 SGHTA, CDR2 FQGNSA. This chain's CDR3 is CASRTSGTDTQYF. For the CDR3, the DNA is TGTGCCAGCAGGACTAGCGGCACAGATACGCAGTATTTT.

V and J are TRBV5-1 and TRBJ2-2; D is undetermined. Germline loops: CDR1 SGHRS, CDR2 YFSETQ. This CDR3 comprises 16 residues. Trimming pared 0 bases from V and 0 bases from J, leaving 9 bases between. The CDR3 nucleotides read TGCGCCAGCAGCTTGGCAAGCTCCGCGAACACCGGGGAGCTGTTTTTT. Amino acids: CASSLASSANTGELFF.

This rearrangement joins TRBV11-2 to TRBJ2-3, with no clear D. This CDR3 comprises 13 residues. Trimming stripped 7 bases from V and 6 bases from J, with 14 bases between. Germline V gene sequence: CDR1 SGHAT, CDR2 FQNNGV. The CDR3 here is CASTPEVEDTQYF. The CDR3, as DNA: TGTGCCAGCACCCCTGAGGTGGAGGATACGCAGTATTTT.